This TCR beta chain was recovered during a study of beta chain features in type 1 diabetes. In the study overall: Sorted cells examined across all samples numbered 95 million to 120 million.

In its sample, this clone was seen a few times. The antigen remains unidentified. Germline-derived CDR1 and CDR2 are LGHNA and YNFKEQ. CDR3 size: 16 residues. V dropped 0 bases and J dropped 2; count of bases not matched to a gene: 4. Expressed TCRB transcripts were sequenced because the isolated RNA had all been reverse transcribed beforehand. The protocol was immunoSEQ multiplex PCR, while the TCRdb copy is restricted to in-frame clones and leaves out a portion. Altogether about 660,000 clones are present, over 12% being singletons, with the ten largest covering approximately 0.039%. Overall study results and limits: Within each of all four CD4+ subsets, Type 1 diabetes patients had TCRB CDR3s that were moderately but significantly shorter.

There was one heparinised blood draw per donor, averaging about 120 mL. Naive, central memory, regulatory and stem cell-like memory cells within the CD4+ compartment were sorted using CD45RO/CCR7/CD25/CD127/CD95/CD27. The source of this sequence is a man between 18 and 29 years old with type 1 diabetes. Sequencing input: naive CD4+ T cells from blood. The genes are TRBV4-2 and TRBJ2-3; 8 positions match TRBD2. DNA of the CDR3: TGTGCCAGCAGCCAAGAAACTAGCGGAGCCACAGATACGCAGTATTTT. Translation: CASSQETSGATDTQYF.